This T cell receptor (beta chain) was observed in a study of blood T cell repertoires in COVID-19. The wider study: In each case, the material was cDNA or gDNA derived from T cells, B-cell-depleted T cells, or PBMCs.

Authors' analysis steps: Estimation of nucleated cell counts was performed using reference gene primer amplification. Generated by immunoSEQ multiplex PCR, the TCRdb table keeps only in-frame clones and is missing some. V and J calls and clone size are given by that table; D and trimming were obtained from the DNA. The table has 130,000 to 150,000 clones, 75% to 85% seen once. This CDR3 comprises 16 residues. Losses at the gene ends were 4 bases for V and 0 bases for J; bases not matched to a gene: 6. Germline values: CDR1 KGHDR, CDR2 SFDVKD. The gene calls are TRBV24-1 and TRBJ2-5, with TRBD1 matching over 8 bases. Specimen: peripheral blood. The clonotype comes from a man between 65 and 85 years old who had recovered from COVID-19. The CDR3: CATSDRTGPDQETQYF. The DNA of the CDR3 is TGTGCCACCAGTGACCGGACAGGGCCGGACCAAGAGACCCAGTACTTC.